The 18 T cell receptor beta chains in this list originate from one sample, sequenced in a study of OX40 agonist ivuxolimab in advanced cancers. Generated by immunoSEQ multiplex PCR, the TCRdb table keeps only in-frame clones and is missing some. The data show some 59,000 clones, 84% seen once. Sequences were derived from CD4+ or CD8+ T cells sorted from blood, sampled in a trial of the OX40 agonist ivuxolimab. These TCRs come from an adult with an advanced solid tumor such as melanoma, head and neck, liver or kidney cancer.

This clone was counted once. The genes are TRBV19 and TRBJ2-7, with D possibly TRBD2 on 5 matching bases. Trimming pared 5 bases from V and 2 bases from J, leaving 16 bases between. Germline values: CDR1 LNHDA, CDR2 SQIVND (reference sequence). CDR3 length: 15 amino acids. CDR3 sequence: CASSASSGKAYEQYF. As DNA, the CDR3 is TGTGCCAGTAGTGCCTCTTCCGGGAAGGCCTACGAGCAGTACTTC.

This clone was recorded only once. The chain joins TRBV19 to TRBJ2-2; D tentatively fits TRBD1 or TRBD2 (5 bases each). Germline V gene lookup returns CDR1 LNHDA and CDR2 SQIVND (reference sequence). CDR3 length equals 15 residues. V gave up 0 bases and J gave up 6 bases, with 11 bases separating them. The CDR3 loop reads CASSIDLQGPGELFF. The CDR3 region has the DNA TGTGCCAGTAGTATAGATCTTCAGGGACCCGGGGAGCTGTTTTTT.

The chain links TRBV4-1 to TRBJ1-1; 7 nucleotides match TRBD1. CDR1 is MGHRA and CDR2 is YSYEKL in the germline V gene. V gave up 2 bases and J gave up 0 bases; unmatched junction bases: 12. The CDR3 loop spans 18 amino acids. CDR3 sequence: CASSQSVTQGQVNTEAFF. DNA for the CDR3: TGCGCCAGCAGCCAATCCGTTACACAGGGGCAGGTGAACACTGAAGCTTTCTTT.

This sequence joins TRBV18 and TRBJ2-7; no firm D call. Germline values: CDR1 KGHSH, CDR2 LQKENI. The CDR3 is 13 amino acids. Trimming removed 2 bases from V and 5 bases from J, with 10 bases in between. The CDR3 DNA reads as TGTGCCAGCTCACCAGGGGTCACCGACGAGCAGTACTTC. Its protein is CASSPGVTDEQYF.

In this sample, this clone turned up a few times. V is TRBV5-1 and J is TRBJ1-4; the match to TRBD1 covers 9 bases. The CDR3 length is 18 residues. In germline, CDR1 is SGHRS, CDR2 YFSETQ. Losses at the gene ends were 4 bases for V and 8 bases for J; bases not matched to a gene: 18. The CDR3 reads CASSPSPGTGIGDEKLFF. In DNA, the CDR3 is TGCGCCAGCAGCCCCAGTCCCGGGACAGGGATCGGTGACGAAAAACTGTTTTTT.

This sequence joins TRBV5-5 and TRBJ2-7; D unclear. The CDR3 sequence is 11 residues long. Per the germline V gene, CDR1 is SGHKS and CDR2 is YYEKEE (reference sequence). The V gene lost 5 bases and the J gene lost 6 bases, with 9 bases spanning the gap. CDR3: CASRSMGEQYF. CDR3 DNA: TGTGCCAGCAGATCAATGGGCGAGCAGTACTTC. The variable domain in full, completed from reference TRBV5-5 and TRBJ2-7, reads DAGVTQSPTHLIKTRGQQVTLRCSPISGHKSVSWYQQVLGQGPQFIFQYYEKEERGRGNFPDRFSARQFPNYSSELNVNALLLGDSALYLCASRSMGEQYFGPGTRLTVT.

This chain connects TRBV4-2 to TRBJ2-7; the match to TRBD1 covers 7 bases. V shed 4 bases and J 2 bases; nucleotides not matched to a gene: 5. Germline V lookup: CDR1 LGHNA, CDR2 YNFKEQ. The CDR3 runs to 14 residues. The CDR3 nucleotides are TGTGCCAGCAGCCCACAGGGGTCGACCTACGAGCAGTACTTC. It specifies CASSPQGSTYEQYF.

This rearrangement joins TRBV7-8 to TRBJ1-3; D is perhaps TRBD1 (6 bases). This CDR3 is 16 amino acids long. V lost 5 bases and J 4 bases, leaving 18 bases between the germline ends. Germline V gene sequence: CDR1 SGHVS, CDR2 FQNEAQ. In nucleotides, the CDR3 is TGTGCCAGCAGCAAAGATCCCCAGGGGAACGGAAACACCATATATTTT. This codes for CASSKDPQGNGNTIYF.

This chain connects TRBV10-3 to TRBJ1-1; D might be TRBD1 (6 bases). Germline V gene sequence: CDR1 ENHRY, CDR2 SYGVKD. V gave up 10 bases and J gave up 0 bases, with 18 bases separating them. CDR3 length equals 15 residues. The DNA for the CDR3 is TGTGCCACGCAATCCGGGGGGCCATTGAACACTGAAGCTTTCTTT. Its protein product is CATQSGGPLNTEAFF.

The chain carries TRBV18 and TRBJ2-7; possible D gene TRBD1, 5 bases. The CDR3 loop spans 14 amino acids. Germline loops: CDR1 KGHSH, CDR2 LQKENI. V lost 3 bases to trimming and J lost 6 bases, with 15 bases between them. This CDR3 is CASSPGQGYGEQYF. The DNA of the CDR3 is TGTGCCAGCTCACCGGGGCAGGGTTACGGCGAGCAGTACTTC.

J is TRBJ2-2 and V is TRBV19, with 8 positions matching TRBD2. Germline trimming cut 9 bases from V and 6 bases from J; bases unmatched to any gene: 9. The CDR3 is 14 residues long. CDR1 and CDR2 from the germline V gene are LNHDA and SQIVND (reference sequence). The CDR3: CASFSGGPAGELFF. The CDR3 bases are TGTGCCAGCTTCAGCGGGGGCCCGGCCGGGGAGCTGTTTTTT.

The genes are TRBV5-1 and TRBJ2-5, with 14 bases lining up with TRBD2. Germline V CDR1 and CDR2: SGHRS, YFSETQ. There are 22 residues in the CDR3. The V and J ends lost 0 bases and 0 bases, in that order; junction bases with no gene match: 16. The CDR3 DNA sequence: TGCGCCAGCAGCTTGGGCCCTCAAGTGGGACTAGCGGGGGCCAGGTACCAAGAGACCCAGTACTTC. Amino acid sequence: CASSLGPQVGLAGARYQETQYF.

The chain links TRBV28 to TRBJ1-2, with D perhaps TRBD1 (5 bases). The CDR3 runs 12 residues. The V gene's germline CDR1 is MDHEN and CDR2 SYDVKM. Trimming stripped 11 bases from V and 1 base from J, with 11 bases between. DNA of the CDR3: TGTGCCCTCAGGGAACGTAACTATGGCTACACCTTC. This translates into CALRERNYGYTF.

The V call is TRBV19, the J call TRBJ1-5; TRBD1 matches 7 bases. Germline V gene sequence: CDR1 LNHDA, CDR2 SQIVND (reference sequence). The trim removed 7 bases at V and 6 bases at J, leaving 3 bases unmatched. The CDR3 runs to 12 residues. Here the CDR3 reads CASNRGSQPQHF. DNA of the CDR3: TGTGCCAGTAACAGGGGAAGTCAGCCCCAGCATTTT.

The sample holds a few counts of this clone. The V call is TRBV4-3, the J call TRBJ2-7; no firm D call. Germline V gives CDR1 LGHNA, CDR2 YSLEER. The CDR3 is 15 residues long. Trimming pared 1 base from V and 2 bases from J, leaving 12 bases between. The CDR3 nucleotides are TGCGCCAGCAGCCAAGGTTGGCAGGCGACCTACGAGCAGTACTTC. Amino acids: CASSQGWQATYEQYF.

This sequence joins TRBV2 and TRBJ1-6; D unresolved. Trimming stripped 6 bases from V and 7 bases from J, with 16 bases between. CDR3 size: 15 residues. Germline V gene data show CDR1 as SNHLY and CDR2 as FYNNEI. CDR3 residues: CASRWITIPNSPLHF. In DNA form, the CDR3 reads TGTGCCAGCAGGTGGATCACGATCCCGAATTCACCCCTCCACTTT.

In this sample, this clone turned up a few times. The rearrangement links TRBV4-1 to TRBJ1-1; possible D gene TRBD1, 6 bases. This CDR3 is built from 14 residues. Germline V gene lookup returns CDR1 MGHRA and CDR2 YSYEKL. Trimming left V 1 base short and J 0 bases short, with 6 bases between. The CDR3 nucleotides read TGCGCCAGCAGCCAAGGGGGGCTGAACACTGAAGCTTTCTTT. It specifies CASSQGGLNTEAFF.

The rearrangement joins TRBV5-5 to TRBJ2-5; D gene unclear. Germline V gives CDR1 SGHKS, CDR2 YYEKEE (reference sequence). The V and J ends lost 1 base and 3 bases respectively, with 7 bases between them. The CDR3 is 13 amino acids. CDR3 in amino acids: CASSLPGKETQYF. In DNA form, the CDR3 reads TGTGCCAGCAGCTTGCCAGGAAAAGAGACCCAGTACTTC. Looking up the rest from reference TRBV5-5 and TRBJ2-5 gives the full variable domain: DAGVTQSPTHLIKTRGQQVTLRCSPISGHKSVSWYQQVLGQGPQFIFQYYEKEERGRGNFPDRFSARQFPNYSSELNVNALLLGDSALYLCASSLPGKETQYFGPGTRLLVL.